This T cell receptor (beta chain) originates from a study of radiotherapy plus CTLA-4 blockade in lung cancer. Overall study context: With approximately 33% of patients having disease control, objective responses were seen in approximately 19%. The study, taken as a whole, reports: Reportedly, early blood T cell clone dynamics best predicted response, with interferon-beta. Radiotherapy was combined with ipilimumab, and tumor-derived TCR clones then expanded in blood.

Patients had chemo-refractory metastatic non-small-cell lung cancer and received focal radiation plus CTLA-4 blockade that used ipilimumab. The CDR3 is 15 residues long. Germline V gene sequence: CDR1 LNHNV, CDR2 YYDKDF (reference sequence). V was trimmed by 0 bases and J by 2 bases, leaving 11 bases between them. Generated by immunoSEQ multiplex PCR, the TCRdb table keeps only in-frame clones and is missing some. The sample consists of roughly 45,000 clones, around 63% of them appearing once. As regards this clone: Its matching antigen is unknown.

The sequencing here drew on peripheral blood, taken from a patient treated with radiotherapy plus ipilimumab. The genes are TRBV15 and TRBJ2-7; D might be TRBD1 (6 bases). The receptor was isolated from a human donor with non-small cell lung cancer who had a partial response to radiotherapy plus ipilimumab. This CDR3 is CATSRDQSGAYEQYF. CDR3 in DNA: TGTGCCACCAGCAGAGATCAGTCAGGGGCCTACGAGCAGTACTTC.